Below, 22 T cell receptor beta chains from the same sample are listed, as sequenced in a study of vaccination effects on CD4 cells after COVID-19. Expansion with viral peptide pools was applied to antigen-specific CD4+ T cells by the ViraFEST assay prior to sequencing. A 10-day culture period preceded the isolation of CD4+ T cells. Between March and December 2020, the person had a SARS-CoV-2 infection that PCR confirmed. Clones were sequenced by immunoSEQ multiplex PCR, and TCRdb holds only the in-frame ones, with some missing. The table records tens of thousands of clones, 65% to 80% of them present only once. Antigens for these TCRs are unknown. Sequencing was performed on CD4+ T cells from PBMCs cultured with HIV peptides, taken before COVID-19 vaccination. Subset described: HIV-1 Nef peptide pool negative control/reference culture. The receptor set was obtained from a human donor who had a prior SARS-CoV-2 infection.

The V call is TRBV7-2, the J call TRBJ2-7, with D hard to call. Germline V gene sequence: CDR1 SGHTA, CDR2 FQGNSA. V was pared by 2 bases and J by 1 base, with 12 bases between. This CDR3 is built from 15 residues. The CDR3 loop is CASSLRSEFSYEQYF. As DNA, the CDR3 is TGTGCCAGCAGCTTAAGATCGGAATTTTCCTACGAGCAGTACTTC.

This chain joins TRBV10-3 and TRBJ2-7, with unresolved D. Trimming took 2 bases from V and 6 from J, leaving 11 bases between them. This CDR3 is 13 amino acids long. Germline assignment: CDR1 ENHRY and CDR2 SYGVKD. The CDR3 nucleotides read TGTGCCATCAGTGAGGCTTCTAGAACCGAGCAGTACTTC. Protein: CAISEASRTEQYF.

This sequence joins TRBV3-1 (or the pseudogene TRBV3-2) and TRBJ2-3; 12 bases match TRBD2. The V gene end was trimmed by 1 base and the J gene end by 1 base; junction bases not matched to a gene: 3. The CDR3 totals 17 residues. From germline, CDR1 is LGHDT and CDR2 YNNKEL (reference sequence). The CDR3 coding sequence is TGTGCCAGCAGCCAAGGACGGACTAGCGGGGGCACAGATACGCAGTATTTT. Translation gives CASSQGRTSGGTDTQYF.

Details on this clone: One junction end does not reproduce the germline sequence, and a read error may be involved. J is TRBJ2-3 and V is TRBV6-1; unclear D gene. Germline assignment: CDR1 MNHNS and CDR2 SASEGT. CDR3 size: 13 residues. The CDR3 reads CASSDGSRDTQYF. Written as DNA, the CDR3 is TGTGCCAGCAGTGATGGTAGCAGAGATACGCAGTATTTT.

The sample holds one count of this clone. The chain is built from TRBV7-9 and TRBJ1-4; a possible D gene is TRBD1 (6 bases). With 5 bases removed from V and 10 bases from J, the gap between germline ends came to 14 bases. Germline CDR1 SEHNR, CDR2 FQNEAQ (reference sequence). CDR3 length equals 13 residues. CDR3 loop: CASSQQGVGKLFF. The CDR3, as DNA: TGTGCCAGCAGCCAACAGGGAGTCGGAAAACTGTTTTTT.

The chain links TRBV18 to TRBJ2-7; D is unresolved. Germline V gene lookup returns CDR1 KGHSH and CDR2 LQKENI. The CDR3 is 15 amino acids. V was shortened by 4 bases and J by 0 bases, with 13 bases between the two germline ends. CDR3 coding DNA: TGTGCCAGCTCACTTCTTCCACGGGTCTCCTACGAGCAGTACTTC. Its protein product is CASSLLPRVSYEQYF.

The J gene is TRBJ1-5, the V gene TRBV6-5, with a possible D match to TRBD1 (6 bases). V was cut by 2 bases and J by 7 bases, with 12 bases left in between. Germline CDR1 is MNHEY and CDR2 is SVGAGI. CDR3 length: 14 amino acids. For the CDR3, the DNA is TGTGCCAGCAGTTACCCCAGGGGCGGGCAGCCCCAGCATTTT. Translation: CASSYPRGGQPQHF.

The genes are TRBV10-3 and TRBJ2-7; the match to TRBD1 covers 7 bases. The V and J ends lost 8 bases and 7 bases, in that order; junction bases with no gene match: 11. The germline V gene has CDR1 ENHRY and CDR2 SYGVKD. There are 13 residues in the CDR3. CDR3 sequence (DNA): TGTGCCATCGGCTTACAGGGGACGGGTGAGCAGTACTTC. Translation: CAIGLQGTGEQYF.

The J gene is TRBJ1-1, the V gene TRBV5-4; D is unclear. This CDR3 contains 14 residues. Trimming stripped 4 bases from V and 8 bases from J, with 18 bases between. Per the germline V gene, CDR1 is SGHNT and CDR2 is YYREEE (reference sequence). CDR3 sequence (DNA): TGTGCCAGCAGCAGTCCCCGGGGTACCGGCGAAGCTTTCTTT. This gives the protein CASSSPRGTGEAFF.

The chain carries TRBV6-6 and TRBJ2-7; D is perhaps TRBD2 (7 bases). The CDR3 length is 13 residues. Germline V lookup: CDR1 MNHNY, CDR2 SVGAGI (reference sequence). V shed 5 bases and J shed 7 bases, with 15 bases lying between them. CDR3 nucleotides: TGTGCCAGCAGTCGACGGGGGGCCGGTGAGCAGTACTTC. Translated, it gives CASSRRGAGEQYF.

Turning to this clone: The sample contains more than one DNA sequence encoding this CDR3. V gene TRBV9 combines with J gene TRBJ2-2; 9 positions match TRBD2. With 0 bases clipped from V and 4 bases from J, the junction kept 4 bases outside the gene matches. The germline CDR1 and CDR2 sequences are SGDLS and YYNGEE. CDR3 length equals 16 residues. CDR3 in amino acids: CASSVGLAGPTGELFF. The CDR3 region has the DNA TGTGCCAGCAGCGTAGGGCTAGCGGGGCCCACCGGGGAGCTGTTTTTT.

In nucleotides, the CDR3 is TGTGCCAGCAGTTACTCTGGGGTGATCTATGAAAAACTGTTTTTT. This sequence encodes CASSYSGVIYEKLFF. The chain couples TRBV6-5 to TRBJ1-4; D call uncertain. The V gene lost 0 bases and the J gene lost 6 bases, with 11 bases spanning the gap. CDR1 and CDR2 from the germline V gene are MNHEY and SVGAGI. CDR3 length equals 15 residues.

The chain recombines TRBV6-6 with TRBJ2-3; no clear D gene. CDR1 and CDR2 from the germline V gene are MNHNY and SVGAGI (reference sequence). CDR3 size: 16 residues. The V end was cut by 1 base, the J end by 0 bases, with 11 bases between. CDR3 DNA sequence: TGTGCCAGCAGTTACTGGCGAATACCTAGCACAGATACGCAGTATTTT. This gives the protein CASSYWRIPSTDTQYF.

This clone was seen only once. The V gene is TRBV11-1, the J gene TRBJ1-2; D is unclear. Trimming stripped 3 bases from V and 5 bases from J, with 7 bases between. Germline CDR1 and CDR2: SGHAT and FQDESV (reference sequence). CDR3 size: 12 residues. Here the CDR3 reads CASSFSDYGYTF. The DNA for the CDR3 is TGTGCCAGCAGCTTCTCAGATTATGGCTACACCTTC. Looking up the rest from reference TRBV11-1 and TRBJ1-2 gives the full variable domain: EAEVAQSPRYKITEKSQAVAFWCDPISGHATLYWYRQILGQGPELLVQFQDESVVDDSQLPKDRFSAERLKGVDSTLKIQPAELGDSAMYLCASSFSDYGYTFGSGTRLTVV.

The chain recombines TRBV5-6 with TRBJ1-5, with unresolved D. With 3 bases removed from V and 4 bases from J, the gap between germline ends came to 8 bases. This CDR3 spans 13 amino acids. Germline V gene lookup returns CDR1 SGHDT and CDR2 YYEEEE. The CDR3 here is CASSSGRNQPQHF. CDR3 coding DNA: TGTGCCAGCAGCTCCGGACGGAATCAGCCCCAGCATTTT.

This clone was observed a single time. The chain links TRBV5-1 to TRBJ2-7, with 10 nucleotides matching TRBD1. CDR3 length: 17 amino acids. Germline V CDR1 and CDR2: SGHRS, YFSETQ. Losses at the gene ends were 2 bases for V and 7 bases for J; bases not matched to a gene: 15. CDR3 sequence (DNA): TGCGCCAGCAGCTTCTTTCGGAGGGGACAGGGGCTGGGGGAGCAGTACTTC. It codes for CASSFFRRGQGLGEQYF.

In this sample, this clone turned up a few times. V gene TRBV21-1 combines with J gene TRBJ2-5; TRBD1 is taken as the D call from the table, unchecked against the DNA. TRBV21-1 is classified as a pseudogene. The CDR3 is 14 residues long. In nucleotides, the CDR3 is TGTGCCAGCAGCAACGAGAGGACAGCCCTCACCCAGTACTTC. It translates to CASSNERTALTQYF.

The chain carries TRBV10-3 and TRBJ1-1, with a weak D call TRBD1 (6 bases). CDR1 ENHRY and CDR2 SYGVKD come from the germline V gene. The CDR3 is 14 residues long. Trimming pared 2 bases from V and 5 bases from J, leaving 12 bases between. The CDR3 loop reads CAISEGGPRTEAFF. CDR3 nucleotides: TGTGCCATCAGTGAGGGGGGGCCTAGGACTGAAGCTTTCTTT.

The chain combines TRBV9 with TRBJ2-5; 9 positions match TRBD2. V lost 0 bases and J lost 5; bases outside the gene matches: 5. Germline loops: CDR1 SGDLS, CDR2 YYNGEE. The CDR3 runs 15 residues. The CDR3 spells CASSVGGGAWETQYF. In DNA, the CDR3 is TGTGCCAGCAGCGTAGGCGGGGGGGCCTGGGAGACCCAGTACTTC.

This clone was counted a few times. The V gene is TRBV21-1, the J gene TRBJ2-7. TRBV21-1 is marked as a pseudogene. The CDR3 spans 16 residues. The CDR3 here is CASSKTERLCSYEQYF. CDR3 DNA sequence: TGTGCCAGCAGCAAAACAGAAAGACTTTGCTCCTACGAGCAGTACTTC.

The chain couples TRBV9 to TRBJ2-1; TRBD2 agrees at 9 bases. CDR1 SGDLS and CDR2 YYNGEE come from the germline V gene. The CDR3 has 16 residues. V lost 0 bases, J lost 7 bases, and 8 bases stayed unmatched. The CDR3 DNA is TGTGCCAGCAGCGTAGATGCCAGCGGGAGGACGAATGAGCAGTTCTTC. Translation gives CASSVDASGRTNEQFF.

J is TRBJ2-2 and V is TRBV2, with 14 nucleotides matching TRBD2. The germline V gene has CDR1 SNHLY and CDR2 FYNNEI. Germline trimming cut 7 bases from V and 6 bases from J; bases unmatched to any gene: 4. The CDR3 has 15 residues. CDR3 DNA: TGTGCCAGCACCTCGGGACTAGCGGGAGCCGGGGAGCTGTTTTTT. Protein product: CASTSGLAGAGELFF.